The table lists the clone carrying this T cell receptor beta chain with many counts. TCRdb passed the RACE reads through MiXCR, listing each CDR3 protein once. The repertoire has roughly 38,000 distinct CDR3 sequences, about 7.4% of them found once; the top ten carry about 1.2%. The data originate from a study of human T cells and chemical hapten exposure. Overall study: Patch tests applied 0.01% DPC to the upper back, read at 6 days.

Time point: pre-sensitization, week 0. The treatment was: therapeutic diphenylcyclopropenone sensitization with weekly scalp DPC. V gave up 2 bases and J gave up 2 bases, with 13 bases separating them. Germline CDR1 and CDR2: MDHEN and SYDVKM. The CDR3 loop spans 15 amino acids. The receptor's source is a woman between 45 and 65 years old with alopecia areata. Some clones in this sample may be carry-over from other donors' samples. Source: whole blood, taken in connection with sensitization to the hapten diphenylcyclopropenone (DPC). The chain carries TRBV28 and TRBJ2-7, with D possibly being TRBD1 (5 bases). The chain's CDR3 is CASSLVKGIAYEQYF. In DNA, the CDR3 is TGTGCCAGCAGTTTAGTCAAGGGGATAGCCTACGAGCAGTACTTC.